These T cell receptor beta chains were read from a single sample in a study of blood T cell repertoires in COVID-19. Only in-frame clones appear in the TCRdb table, and some are missing; sequencing was by immunoSEQ multiplex PCR. The sample includes over 120,000 clones, 86% of them seen just once. The sequenced sample consisted of PBMCs or T cells enriched from blood (not recorded which). These receptors were taken from a man over 45 who had recovered from COVID-19. Each CDR3 is given with its conserved first and last residue. Fields, in order: V gene, J gene, clone size, D gene, CDR3 protein, CDR3 DNA. A D gene is named only where the DNA matches it firmly. Not all rows give a size; the values are once, few, many and, for expanded clones, a class.

V gene: TRBV14
J gene: TRBJ1-1
clone size: .
D gene: .
CDR3 protein: CASSQWGGWDTEAFF
CDR3 DNA: TGTGCCAGCAGCCAGTGGGGGGGATGGGACACTGAAGCTTTCTTT

V gene: TRBV2
J gene: TRBJ1-1
clone size: .
D gene: .
CDR3 protein: CASKSTGPTEAFF
CDR3 DNA: TGTGCCAGCAAGTCCACAGGGCCCACTGAAGCTTTCTTT

V gene: TRBV3-1/TRBV3-2
J gene: TRBJ1-5
clone size: .
D gene: TRBD1
CDR3 protein: CASSDRGRGGNQPQHF
CDR3 DNA: TGTGCCAGCAGTGACAGGGGGCGGGGGGGCAATCAGCCCCAGCATTTT

V gene: TRBV21-1
J gene: TRBJ2-1
clone size: .
D gene: .
CDR3 protein: CASSKALRRVEYNEQFF
CDR3 DNA: TGTGCCAGCAGCAAAGCGCTGCGGCGGGTGGAGTACAATGAGCAGTTCTTC

V gene: TRBV18
J gene: TRBJ2-7
clone size: .
D gene: TRBD2
CDR3 protein: CASSPGLAGGLSDRPYEQYF
CDR3 DNA: TGTGCCAGCTCCCCGGGACTAGCGGGAGGTCTATCTGATCGTCCCTACGAGCAGTACTTC

V gene: TRBV10-3
J gene: TRBJ2-5
clone size: once
D gene: .
CDR3 protein: CAINGGRQETQYF
CDR3 DNA: TGTGCCATCAATGGCGGCCGCCAAGAGACCCAGTACTTC

V gene: TRBV28
J gene: TRBJ1-5
clone size: .
D gene: .
CDR3 protein: CASRYGTFSNQPQHF
CDR3 DNA: TGTGCCAGCAGATACGGGACATTTAGCAATCAGCCCCAGCATTTT

V gene: TRBV28
J gene: TRBJ1-2
clone size: .
D gene: TRBD1
CDR3 protein: CASKLWGSLQGPHYGYTF
CDR3 DNA: TGTGCCAGCAAGCTTTGGGGTTCCTTACAGGGGCCACACTATGGCTACACCTTC

V gene: TRBV18
J gene: TRBJ2-1
clone size: .
D gene: .
CDR3 protein: CASSPPGAYEQFF
CDR3 DNA: TGTGCCAGCTCACCACCGGGAGCGTATGAGCAGTTCTTC

V gene: TRBV30
J gene: TRBJ1-2
clone size: .
D gene: .
CDR3 protein: CAWSVPGYGYTF
CDR3 DNA: TGTGCCTGGAGTGTACCAGGTTATGGCTACACCTTC

V gene: TRBV5-4
J gene: TRBJ1-1
clone size: .
D gene: .
CDR3 protein: CASSKGGRNTEAFF
CDR3 DNA: TGTGCCAGCAGCAAAGGGGGTCGGAACACTGAAGCTTTCTTT

V gene: TRBV29-1
J gene: TRBJ2-3
clone size: .
D gene: .
CDR3 protein: CSVSQEVSDTQYF
CDR3 DNA: TGCAGCGTTTCGCAGGAGGTTTCAGATACGCAGTATTTT

V gene: TRBV28
J gene: TRBJ2-1
clone size: .
D gene: .
CDR3 protein: CASTQAYNEQFF
CDR3 DNA: TGTGCCAGCACTCAGGCCTACAATGAGCAGTTCTTC

V gene: TRBV19
J gene: TRBJ1-1
clone size: .
D gene: .
CDR3 protein: CASSIAGRGDTEAFF
CDR3 DNA: TGTGCCAGTAGTATAGCTGGCAGGGGAGACACTGAAGCTTTCTTT

V gene: TRBV2
J gene: TRBJ1-4
clone size: .
D gene: TRBD1
CDR3 protein: CASRVDRGSEKLFF
CDR3 DNA: TGTGCCAGCAGGGTGGACAGGGGTAGTGAAAAACTGTTTTTT

V gene: TRBV28
J gene: TRBJ1-6
clone size: .
D gene: .
CDR3 protein: CASRPGEGGSSPLHF
CDR3 DNA: TGTGCCAGCAGGCCCGGGGAGGGTGGATCTTCACCCCTCCACTTT

V gene: TRBV30
J gene: TRBJ1-2
clone size: .
D gene: TRBD1
CDR3 protein: CAWKGTGIYGYTF
CDR3 DNA: TGTGCCTGGAAGGGGACAGGGATCTATGGCTACACCTTC

V gene: TRBV7-2
J gene: TRBJ2-1
clone size: .
D gene: .
CDR3 protein: CASSSGSRRGRDEQFF
CDR3 DNA: TGTGCCAGCAGCTCTGGGTCCAGACGGGGGAGAGATGAGCAGTTCTTC

V gene: TRBV30
J gene: TRBJ1-3
clone size: .
D gene: TRBD1
CDR3 protein: CAWRDRAGNTIYF
CDR3 DNA: TGTGCCTGGAGGGACAGGGCTGGAAACACCATATATTTT

V gene: TRBV3-1/TRBV3-2
J gene: TRBJ2-3
clone size: .
D gene: .
CDR3 protein: CASSHGQGSTDTQYF
CDR3 DNA: TGTGCCAGCAGCCATGGTCAGGGAAGCACAGATACGCAGTATTTT

V gene: TRBV7-2
J gene: TRBJ2-3
clone size: .
D gene: TRBD2
CDR3 protein: CASSFSGTSGTDTQYF
CDR3 DNA: TGTGCCAGCAGCTTTTCAGGGACTAGCGGCACAGATACGCAGTATTTT

V gene: TRBV27
J gene: TRBJ1-4
clone size: .
D gene: .
CDR3 protein: CASTRKWSTDDFNEKLFF
CDR3 DNA: TGTGCCAGCACCCGCAAGTGGTCCACAGACGATTTCAATGAAAAACTGTTTTTT

V gene: TRBV7-9
J gene: TRBJ2-5
clone size: once
D gene: .
CDR3 protein: CASSSSVRETGHETQYF
CDR3 DNA: TGTGCCAGCAGCTCCTCAGTAAGGGAGACAGGACACGAGACCCAGTACTTC

V gene: TRBV7-3
J gene: TRBJ1-6
clone size: .
D gene: .
CDR3 protein: CASSFRGDGGSPLHF
CDR3 DNA: TGTGCCAGCAGCTTCCGAGGGGACGGGGGGTCACCCCTCCACTTT

V gene: TRBV3-1/TRBV3-2
J gene: TRBJ1-4
clone size: .
D gene: .
CDR3 protein: CASSQNVRGREKLFF
CDR3 DNA: TGTGCCAGCAGCCAAAATGTCAGGGGTCGGGAAAAACTGTTTTTT

V gene: TRBV6-1
J gene: TRBJ2-1
clone size: many
D gene: TRBD2
CDR3 protein: CASSEAIAGGNEQFF
CDR3 DNA: TGTGCCAGCAGTGAAGCGATAGCGGGGGGGAATGAGCAGTTCTTC

V gene: TRBV28
J gene: TRBJ1-1
clone size: .
D gene: .
CDR3 protein: CASSRHLNTEAFF
CDR3 DNA: TGTGCCAGCAGTCGACACCTGAACACTGAAGCTTTCTTT

V gene: TRBV7-3
J gene: TRBJ2-3
clone size: .
D gene: TRBD2
CDR3 protein: CASSPGSGLAVTDTQYF
CDR3 DNA: TGTGCCAGCAGCCCGGGGAGCGGACTAGCGGTCACAGATACGCAGTATTTT

V gene: TRBV7-8
J gene: TRBJ1-4
clone size: .
D gene: TRBD1
CDR3 protein: CASSSRTGEDEKLFF
CDR3 DNA: TGTGCCAGCAGCTCCCGGACAGGGGAAGATGAAAAACTGTTTTTT

V gene: TRBV28
J gene: TRBJ2-3
clone size: .
D gene: .
CDR3 protein: CASSLPPGSGDTQYF
CDR3 DNA: TGTGCCAGCAGTCTACCCCCCGGGAGTGGAGATACGCAGTATTTT

V gene: TRBV20-1
J gene: TRBJ2-7
clone size: few
D gene: TRBD2
CDR3 protein: CSASFPSGIHEQYF
CDR3 DNA: TGCAGTGCTAGTTTCCCTAGCGGGATTCACGAGCAGTACTTC

V gene: TRBV7-9
J gene: TRBJ2-2
clone size: .
D gene: .
CDR3 protein: CASSRTPGELFF
CDR3 DNA: TGTGCCAGCAGCCGAACTCCCGGGGAGCTGTTTTTT

V gene: TRBV11-3
J gene: TRBJ2-3
clone size: once
D gene: .
CDR3 protein: CASSPRGGLSLGTDTQYF
CDR3 DNA: TGTGCCAGCAGCCCCCGGGGAGGACTATCCCTTGGCACAGATACGCAGTATTTT

V gene: TRBV28
J gene: TRBJ2-3
clone size: once
D gene: TRBD1
CDR3 protein: CASTLLGTGGRDTQYF
CDR3 DNA: TGTGCCAGCACCTTATTGGGGACAGGGGGCAGAGATACGCAGTATTTT

V gene: TRBV18
J gene: TRBJ1-6
clone size: .
D gene: .
CDR3 protein: CASSPTGQPYNSPLHF
CDR3 DNA: TGTGCCAGCTCACCAACAGGACAGCCTTATAATTCACCCCTCCACTTT

V gene: TRBV10-3
J gene: TRBJ1-1
clone size: .
D gene: .
CDR3 protein: CAISDSRGMNTEAFF
CDR3 DNA: TGTGCCATCAGTGATAGTAGGGGCATGAACACTGAAGCTTTCTTT

V gene: TRBV5-1
J gene: TRBJ2-1
clone size: .
D gene: .
CDR3 protein: CASSLERPSSYNEQFF
CDR3 DNA: TGCGCCAGCAGCTTGGAGCGGCCTAGCTCCTACAATGAGCAGTTCTTC

V gene: TRBV14
J gene: TRBJ1-2
clone size: few
D gene: TRBD1
CDR3 protein: CASSQTGGISLKRKGYTF
CDR3 DNA: TGTGCCAGCAGCCAGACAGGGGGCATCTCCCTTAAACGGAAAGGCTACACCTTC

V gene: TRBV7-8
J gene: TRBJ2-2
clone size: once
D gene: TRBD2
CDR3 protein: CASSAGTSGSRAGELFF
CDR3 DNA: TGTGCCAGCAGCGCGGGGACTAGCGGGAGTCGAGCCGGGGAGCTGTTTTTT

V gene: TRBV9
J gene: TRBJ2-3
clone size: .
D gene: .
CDR3 protein: CASSVLRLSTDTQYF
CDR3 DNA: TGTGCCAGCAGCGTATTGAGACTATCTACAGATACGCAGTATTTT

V gene: TRBV18
J gene: TRBJ1-2
clone size: .
D gene: TRBD1
CDR3 protein: CASSPRTGDWGYTF
CDR3 DNA: TGTGCCAGCTCACCGCGGACAGGGGATTGGGGCTACACCTTC

V gene: TRBV6-6
J gene: TRBJ2-5
clone size: .
D gene: TRBD2
CDR3 protein: CASSPRRDGRIQETQYF
CDR3 DNA: TGTGCCAGCAGTCCCAGGAGGGACGGGAGGATCCAAGAGACCCAGTACTTC

V gene: TRBV7-2
J gene: TRBJ2-3
clone size: .
D gene: .
CDR3 protein: CASSPYSDTQYF
CDR3 DNA: TGTGCCAGCAGCCCCTACTCAGATACGCAGTATTTT

V gene: TRBV15
J gene: TRBJ1-1
clone size: .
D gene: .
CDR3 protein: CATSRDSREEAFF
CDR3 DNA: TGTGCCACCAGCAGAGATAGTAGGGAGGAAGCTTTCTTT

V gene: TRBV11-1
J gene: TRBJ2-6
clone size: .
D gene: .
CDR3 protein: CASGPPHSGANVLTF
CDR3 DNA: TGTGCCAGCGGGCCCCCCCATTCTGGGGCCAACGTCCTGACTTTC

V gene: TRBV7-9
J gene: TRBJ2-5
clone size: .
D gene: TRBD1
CDR3 protein: CASSGGPGQEQETQYF
CDR3 DNA: TGTGCCAGCAGCGGAGGACCGGGACAGGAACAAGAGACCCAGTACTTC

V gene: TRBV12-3/TRBV12-4
J gene: TRBJ1-2
clone size: once
D gene: TRBD1
CDR3 protein: CASSVQGAWGYTF
CDR3 DNA: TGTGCCAGCAGTGTTCAGGGGGCGTGGGGCTACACCTTC

V gene: TRBV5-4
J gene: TRBJ1-2
clone size: few
D gene: .
CDR3 protein: CASSLALQGYTF
CDR3 DNA: TGTGCCAGCAGCTTGGCATTACAGGGTTACACCTTC

V gene: TRBV3-1/TRBV3-2
J gene: TRBJ1-4
clone size: .
D gene: TRBD1
CDR3 protein: CASSPGTGVEEKLFF
CDR3 DNA: TGTGCCAGCAGCCCTGGGACAGGGGTAGAGGAAAAACTGTTTTTT

V gene: TRBV7-9
J gene: TRBJ1-2
clone size: .
D gene: TRBD1
CDR3 protein: CASSPGGTDYGYTF
CDR3 DNA: TGTGCCAGCAGCCCAGGGGGGACAGACTATGGCTACACCTTC

V gene: TRBV25-1
J gene: TRBJ1-4
clone size: .
D gene: TRBD1
CDR3 protein: CASSELRSDRGNEKLFF
CDR3 DNA: TGTGCCAGCAGTGAATTGAGGTCGGACAGGGGGAATGAAAAACTGTTTTTT

V gene: TRBV3-1/TRBV3-2
J gene: TRBJ2-7
clone size: once
D gene: .
CDR3 protein: CASSQTGDEQYF
CDR3 DNA: TGTGCCAGCAGCCAAACGGGAGACGAGCAGTACTTC

V gene: TRBV27
J gene: TRBJ1-6
clone size: .
D gene: .
CDR3 protein: CASSFRDSPLHF
CDR3 DNA: TGTGCCAGCAGTTTCAGGGATTCACCCCTCCACTTT

V gene: TRBV18
J gene: TRBJ1-1
clone size: once
D gene: TRBD1
CDR3 protein: CASSPGQNTEAFF
CDR3 DNA: TGTGCCAGCTCACCGGGACAGAATACTGAAGCTTTCTTT

V gene: TRBV9
J gene: TRBJ2-2
clone size: .
D gene: .
CDR3 protein: CASSVFLTGELFF
CDR3 DNA: TGTGCCAGCAGCGTATTTCTTACCGGGGAGCTGTTTTTT